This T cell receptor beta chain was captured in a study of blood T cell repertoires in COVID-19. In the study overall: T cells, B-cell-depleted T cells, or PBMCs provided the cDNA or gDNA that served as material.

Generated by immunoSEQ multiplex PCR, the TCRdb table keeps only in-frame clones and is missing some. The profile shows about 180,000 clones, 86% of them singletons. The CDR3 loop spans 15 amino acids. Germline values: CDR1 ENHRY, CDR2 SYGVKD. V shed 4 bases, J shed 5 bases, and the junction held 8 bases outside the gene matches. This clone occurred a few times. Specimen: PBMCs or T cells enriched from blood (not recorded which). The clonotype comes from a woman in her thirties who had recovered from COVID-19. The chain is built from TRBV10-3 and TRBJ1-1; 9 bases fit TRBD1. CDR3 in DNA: TGTGCCATCAGTGTGCCGGGACAGGGATATACTGAAGCTTTCTTT. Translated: CAISVPGQGYTEAFF.